This T cell receptor (beta chain) was found in a study of blood T cell repertoires in COVID-19. The CDR3 has 14 residues. The V gene's germline CDR1 is LNHDA and CDR2 SQIVND (reference sequence). The junction had 3 bases not matched to a gene; V was cut back by 3 bases and J by 7 bases. Adults between roughly 18 and 90 years of age took part from under 25 US areas. The repertoire was sequenced with immunoSEQ multiplex PCR; TCRdb's copy has only in-frame clones and lacks some. Of 270,000 or so clones listed, about 87% were seen once; the top ten hold approximately 1.2%. The chain employs TRBV19 and TRBJ1-6; 7 nucleotides agree with TRBD1. The specimen sequenced was PBMCs or T cells enriched from blood (not recorded which). The sequence derives from a woman in her 40s with acute COVID-19. CDR3 region: CASSILQGNSPLHF. CDR3 DNA: TGTGCCAGTAGTATCTTACAGGGGAATTCACCCCTCCACTTT. Looking up the rest from reference TRBV19 and TRBJ1-6 gives the full variable domain: DGGITQSPKYLFRKEGQNVTLSCEQNLNHDAMYWYRQDPGQGLRLIYYSQIVNDFQKGDIAEGYSVSREKKESFPLTVTSAQKNPTAFYLCASSILQGNSPLHFGNGTRLTVT.